The present TCR beta chain was sequenced within a study of blood T cell repertoires in COVID-19. Study background: From the United States, Italy and Spain came samples of acute and convalescent COVID-19.

Trimming shortened V by 6 bases and J by 7 bases, and 18 bases separated the two germline ends. The germline V gene encodes CDR1 MDHEN and CDR2 SYDVKM. The CDR3 loop spans 14 amino acids. As handled by the study authors: Researchers report that nucleated cell counts were estimated from reference gene primer amplification. Assay: immunoSEQ multiplex PCR; the TCRdb copy retains only in-frame clones and omits some. V and J calls plus clone size are reproduced from that table; the DNA served to infer D and trimming. The repertoire has around 450,000 clones, around 89% of them found once; the top ten carry 4% to 4.5%.

The chain joins TRBV28 to TRBJ1-2; perhaps TRBD1 as D (6 bases). The receptor's source is a woman younger than 45 with acute or convalescent COVID-19. Sequencing was carried out using peripheral blood. CDR3 loop: CASSWGAGVTGYTF. CDR3 bases: TGTGCCAGCAGCTGGGGCGCAGGGGTTACTGGCTACACCTTC.